The TCR beta chain under discussion was sequenced for a study of breast tumors, draining lymph nodes, adjacent tissues. The lymph nodes were axillary draining lymph nodes from breast cancer patients. TCRdb reprocessed the multiplex PCR reads via MiXCR and lists one record per CDR3 protein. The table shows 200,000 to 250,000 distinct CDR3 sequences, with about 30% occurring only once. Broader study findings: Tumor repertoires ranked between lymph nodes and nontumor tissue in diversity, with V and J gene preferences. The lymph node origin of tumor T cells was framed as consistent with a hypothesis, not demonstrated. Luminal-like breast cancer showed significantly greater tumor-nontumor repertoire similarity than basal-like breast cancer did. The data were judged consistent with most tumor T cells coming from lymph node and expanding in tumor.

Germline V CDR1 and CDR2: KGHSH, LQKENI. CDR3 length equals 19 residues. This clonotype appeared once. Its specificity is not known. Mismatch with germline at one junction end may stem from a read error. Sequenced sample: axillary lymph node tissue. The chain has TRBV18 and TRBJ2-2; D possibly uses TRBD1 or TRBD2 (6 bases each). The sequence was collected from a female donor with breast cancer. Some clones in this sample may be carry-over from other donors' samples. This CDR3 reads CASSPTGAAGSANAGELFF. The DNA of the CDR3 is TGTGCCAGCTCACCGACAGGCGCGGCGGGATCCGCGAACGCCGGGGAGCTGTTTTTT.